Reported below is one T cell receptor beta chain. The target antigen is unknown. The CDR3 has 16 residues. The V end was cut by 1 base, the J end by 13 bases, with 21 bases between. Germline V gene data show CDR1 as SGHRS and CDR2 as YFSETQ. TCRdb keeps only in-frame clones here, not all; method: immunoSEQ multiplex PCR. The sample carries 10,000 to 15,000 clones, approximately 78% recorded once. The sample comes from a study of T cell repertoires in ileal Crohn's disease. Study information: Every patient was operated on for stricturing (about 60%) or penetrating (39%) complications. The M6 sample came from neoterminal ileum during colonoscopy after surgery.

Study-wide results and caveats: All patients with clonality above 26.8% had endoscopic recurrence. Active smokers at surgery had more clonal expansions than non-smokers.

This sample's time point: neoterminal ileum biopsy at postoperative endoscopy, about 6 months after surgery. This TCR was sampled from an adult with Crohn's disease. Sequenced input: ileal tissue. V usage is TRBV5-1 and J usage is TRBJ2-6, with D perhaps TRBD2 (6 bases). The CDR3 DNA reads as TGCGCCAGCAGCTTGTCTACGGAATTCGGAGGGGTGGTCCTGACTTTC. Protein product: CASSLSTEFGGVVLTF.